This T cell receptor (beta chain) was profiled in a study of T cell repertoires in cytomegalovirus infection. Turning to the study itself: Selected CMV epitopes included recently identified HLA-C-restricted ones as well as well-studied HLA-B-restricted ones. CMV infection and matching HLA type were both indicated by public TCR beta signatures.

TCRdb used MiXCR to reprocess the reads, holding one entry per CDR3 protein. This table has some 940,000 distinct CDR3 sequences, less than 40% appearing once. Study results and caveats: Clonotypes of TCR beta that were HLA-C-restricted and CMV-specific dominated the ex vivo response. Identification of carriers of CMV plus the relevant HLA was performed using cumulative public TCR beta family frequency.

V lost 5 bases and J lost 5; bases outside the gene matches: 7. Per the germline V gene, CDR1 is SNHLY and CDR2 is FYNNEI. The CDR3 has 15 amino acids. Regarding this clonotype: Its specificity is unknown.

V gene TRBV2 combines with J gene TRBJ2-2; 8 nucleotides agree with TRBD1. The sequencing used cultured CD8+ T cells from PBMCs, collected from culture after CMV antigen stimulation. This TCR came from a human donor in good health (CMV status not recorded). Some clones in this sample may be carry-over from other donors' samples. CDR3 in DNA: TGTGCCAGCAGTTCCCGGACAGGGCGTACCGGGGAGCTGTTTTTT. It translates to CASSSRTGRTGELFF. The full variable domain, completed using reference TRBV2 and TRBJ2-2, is EPEVTQTPSHQVTQMGQEVILRCVPISNHLYFYWYRQILGQKVEFLVSFYNNEISEKSEIFDDQFSVERPDGSNFTLKIRSTKLEDSAMYFCASSSRTGRTGELFFGEGSRLTVL.